Sequencing of this TCR beta chain was carried out in a study of cytomegalovirus exposure and HLA in healthy donors. On the study more broadly: Genetic ancestry analysis placed about 76% of the 300 to 500 donors that were genotyped in the Caucasian-associated cluster.

PCR was performed using 60 Vbeta and 13 Jbeta primers. Assay: immunoSEQ multiplex PCR; the TCRdb copy retains only in-frame clones and omits some. The sample holds 100,000 to 150,000 clones, approximately 78% seen once. General study points: A link between a missense DCLRE1C variant and TCR beta V- and J-gene trimming emerged from a later analysis.

For this clone: Its antigen is unknown.

V gave up 6 bases and J gave up 9 bases; unmatched junction bases: 3. CDR3 length equals 14 residues. Germline CDR1 SNHLY, CDR2 FYNNEI. The chain is built from TRBV2 and TRBJ2-1; 15 bases align to TRBD2. Sequencing was done on a sample of PBMCs. This clonotype originated in a human donor in good health. The CDR3 DNA is TGTGCCAGCAGCGGACTAGCGGGGGGGCGTGAGCAGTTCTTC. Amino acids: CASSGLAGGREQFF. Variable domain in full (rest from reference TRBV2 and TRBJ2-1): EPEVTQTPSHQVTQMGQEVILRCVPISNHLYFYWYRQILGQKVEFLVSFYNNEISEKSEIFDDQFSVERPDGSNFTLKIRSTKLEDSAMYFCASSGLAGGREQFFGPGTRLTVL.